This T cell receptor (beta chain) was captured in a study of blood T cell repertoires in COVID-19. Participants were placed into cohorts based on the clinical history they reported. The protocol was immunoSEQ multiplex PCR, while the TCRdb copy is restricted to in-frame clones and leaves out a portion. The sample includes 350,000 or so clones, under 95% of them seen just once. This clone was counted once. This CDR3 comprises 16 residues. The V gene end was trimmed by 7 bases and the J gene end by 3 bases; junction bases not matched to a gene: 12. CDR1 is LNHDA, CDR2 SQIVND, per germline (reference sequence).

Sequenced sample: PBMCs or T cells enriched from blood (not recorded which). V is TRBV19 and J is TRBJ2-1; 7 positions agree with TRBD1. The source of this sequence is a woman in her twenties or thirties who had recovered from COVID-19. The chain's CDR3 is CASNSPETGNYNEQFF. The CDR3 nucleotides read TGTGCCAGTAACTCTCCCGAGACAGGGAACTACAATGAGCAGTTCTTC.